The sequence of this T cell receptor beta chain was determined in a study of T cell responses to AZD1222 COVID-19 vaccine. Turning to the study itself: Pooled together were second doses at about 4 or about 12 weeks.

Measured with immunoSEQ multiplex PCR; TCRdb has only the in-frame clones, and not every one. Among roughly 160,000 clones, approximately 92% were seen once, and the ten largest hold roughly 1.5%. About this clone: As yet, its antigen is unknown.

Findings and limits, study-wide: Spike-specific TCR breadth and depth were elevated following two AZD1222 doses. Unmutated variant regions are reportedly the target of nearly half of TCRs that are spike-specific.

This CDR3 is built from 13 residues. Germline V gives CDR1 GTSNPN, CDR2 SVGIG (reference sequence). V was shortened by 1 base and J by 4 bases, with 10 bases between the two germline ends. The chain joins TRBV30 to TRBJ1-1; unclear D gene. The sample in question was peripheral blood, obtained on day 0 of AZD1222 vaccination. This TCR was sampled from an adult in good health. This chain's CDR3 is CAWSGARTTEAFF. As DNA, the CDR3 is TGTGCCTGGAGTGGGGCCCGGACCACTGAAGCTTTCTTT.